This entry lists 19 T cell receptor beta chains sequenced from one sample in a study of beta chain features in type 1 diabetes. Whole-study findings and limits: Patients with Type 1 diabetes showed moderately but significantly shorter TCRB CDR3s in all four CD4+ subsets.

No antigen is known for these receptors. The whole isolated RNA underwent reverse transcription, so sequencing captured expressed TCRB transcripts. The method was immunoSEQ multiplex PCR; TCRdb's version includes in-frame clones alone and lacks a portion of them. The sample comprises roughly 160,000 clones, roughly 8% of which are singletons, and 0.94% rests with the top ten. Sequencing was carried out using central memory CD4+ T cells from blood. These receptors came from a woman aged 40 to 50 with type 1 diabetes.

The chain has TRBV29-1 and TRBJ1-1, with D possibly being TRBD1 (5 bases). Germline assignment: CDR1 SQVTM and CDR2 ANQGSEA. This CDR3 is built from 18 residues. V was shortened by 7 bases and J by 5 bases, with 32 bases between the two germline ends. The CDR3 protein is CSAYRRGGANLWGTEAFF. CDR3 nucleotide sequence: TGCAGCGCTTACCGACGGGGAGGGGCGAACCTCTGGGGAACTGAAGCTTTCTTT.

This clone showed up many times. This CDR3 is CASSLGVPNEQFF. The CDR3 DNA follows: TGTGCCAGCAGTCTTGGAGTACCCAATGAGCAGTTCTTC. The rearrangement uses TRBV28 and TRBJ2-1; D not resolved. Per germline, CDR1 MDHEN and CDR2 SYDVKM. V was cut by 5 bases and J by 6 bases, with 11 bases left in between. This CDR3 contains 13 residues.

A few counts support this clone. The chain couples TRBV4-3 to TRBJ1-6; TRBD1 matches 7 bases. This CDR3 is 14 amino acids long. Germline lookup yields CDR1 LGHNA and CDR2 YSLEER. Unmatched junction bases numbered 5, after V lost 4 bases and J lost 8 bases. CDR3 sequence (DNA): TGCGCCAGCAGCCTGACAGGGACAGATTCACCCCTCCACTTT. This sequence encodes CASSLTGTDSPLHF.

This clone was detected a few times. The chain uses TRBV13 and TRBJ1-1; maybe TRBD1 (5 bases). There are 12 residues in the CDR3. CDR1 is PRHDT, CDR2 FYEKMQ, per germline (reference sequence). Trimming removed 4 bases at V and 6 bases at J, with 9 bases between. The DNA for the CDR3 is TGTGCCAGCAGCTCGACAGACTCTGAAGCTTTCTTT. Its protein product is CASSSTDSEAFF.

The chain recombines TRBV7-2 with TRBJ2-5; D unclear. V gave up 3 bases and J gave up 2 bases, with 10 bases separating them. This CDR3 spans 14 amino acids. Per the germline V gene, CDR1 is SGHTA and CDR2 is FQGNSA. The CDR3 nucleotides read TGTGCCAGCAGCTTTTACGGGTCTCAAGAGACCCAGTACTTC. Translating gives CASSFYGSQETQYF.

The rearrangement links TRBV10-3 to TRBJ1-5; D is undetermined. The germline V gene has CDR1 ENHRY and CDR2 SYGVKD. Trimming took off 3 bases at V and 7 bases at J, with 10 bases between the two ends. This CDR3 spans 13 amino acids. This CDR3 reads CAISEDGGQPQHF. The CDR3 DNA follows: TGTGCCATCAGTGAAGATGGAGGGCAGCCCCAGCATTTT.

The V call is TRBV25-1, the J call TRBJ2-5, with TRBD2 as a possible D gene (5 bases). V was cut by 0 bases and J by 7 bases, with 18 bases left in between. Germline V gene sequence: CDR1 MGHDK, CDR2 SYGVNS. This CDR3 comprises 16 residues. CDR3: CASSEYKDPKGGTQYF. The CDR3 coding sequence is TGTGCCAGCAGTGAATATAAGGATCCCAAAGGAGGGACCCAGTACTTC.

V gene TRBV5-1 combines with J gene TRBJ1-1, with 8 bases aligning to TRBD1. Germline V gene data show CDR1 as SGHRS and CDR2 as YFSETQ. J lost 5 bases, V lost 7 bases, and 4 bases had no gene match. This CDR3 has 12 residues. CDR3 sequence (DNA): TGCGCCAGCCCCAGGGGGCCTACTGAAGCTTTCTTT. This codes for CASPRGPTEAFF.

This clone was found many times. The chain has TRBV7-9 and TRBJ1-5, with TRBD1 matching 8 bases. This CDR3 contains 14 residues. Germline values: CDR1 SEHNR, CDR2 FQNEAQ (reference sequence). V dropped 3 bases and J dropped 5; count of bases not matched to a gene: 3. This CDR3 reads CASSFTGGHQPQHF. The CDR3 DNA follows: TGTGCCAGCAGCTTCACAGGGGGGCATCAGCCCCAGCATTTT.

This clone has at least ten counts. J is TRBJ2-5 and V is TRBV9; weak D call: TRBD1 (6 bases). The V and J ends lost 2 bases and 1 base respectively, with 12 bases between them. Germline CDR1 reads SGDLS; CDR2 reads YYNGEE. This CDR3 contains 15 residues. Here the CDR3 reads CASSVTGNFQETQYF. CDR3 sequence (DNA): TGTGCCAGCAGCGTGACAGGAAACTTCCAAGAGACCCAGTACTTC.

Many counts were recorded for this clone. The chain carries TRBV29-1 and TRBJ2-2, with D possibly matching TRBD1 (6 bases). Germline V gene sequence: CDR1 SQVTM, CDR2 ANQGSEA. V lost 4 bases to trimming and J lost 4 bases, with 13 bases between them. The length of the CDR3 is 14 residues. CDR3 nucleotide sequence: TGCAGCGTTGTGGCAGGGGCCACCACCGGGGAGCTGTTTTTT. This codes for CSVVAGATTGELFF.

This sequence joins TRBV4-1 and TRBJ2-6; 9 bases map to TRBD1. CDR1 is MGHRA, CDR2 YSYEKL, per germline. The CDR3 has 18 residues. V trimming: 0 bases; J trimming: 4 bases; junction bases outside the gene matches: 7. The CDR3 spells CASSQDTGGGRGANVLTF. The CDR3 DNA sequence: TGCGCCAGCAGCCAAGATACAGGGGGCGGCAGGGGGGCCAACGTCCTGACTTTC.

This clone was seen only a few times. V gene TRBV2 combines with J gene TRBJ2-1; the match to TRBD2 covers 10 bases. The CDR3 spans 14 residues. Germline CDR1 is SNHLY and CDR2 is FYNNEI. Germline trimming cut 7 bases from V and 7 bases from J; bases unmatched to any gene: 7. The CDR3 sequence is CASKVPSGGNEQFF. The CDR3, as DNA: TGTGCCAGCAAAGTCCCTAGCGGGGGTAATGAGCAGTTCTTC.

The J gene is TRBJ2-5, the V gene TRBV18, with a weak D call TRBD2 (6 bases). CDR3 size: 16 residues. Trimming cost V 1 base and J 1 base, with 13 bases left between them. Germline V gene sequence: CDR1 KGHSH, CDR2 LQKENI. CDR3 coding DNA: TGTGCCAGCTCACCACGGCCTACGGGACTCCAAGAGACCCAGTACTTC. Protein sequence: CASSPRPTGLQETQYF.

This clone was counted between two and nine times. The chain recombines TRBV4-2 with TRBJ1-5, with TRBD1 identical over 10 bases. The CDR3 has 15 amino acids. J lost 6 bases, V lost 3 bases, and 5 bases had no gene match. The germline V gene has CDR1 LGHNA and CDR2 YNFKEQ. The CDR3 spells CASSQSDRGLQPQHF. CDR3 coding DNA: TGTGCCAGCAGCCAGTCAGACAGGGGGCTTCAGCCCCAGCATTTT.

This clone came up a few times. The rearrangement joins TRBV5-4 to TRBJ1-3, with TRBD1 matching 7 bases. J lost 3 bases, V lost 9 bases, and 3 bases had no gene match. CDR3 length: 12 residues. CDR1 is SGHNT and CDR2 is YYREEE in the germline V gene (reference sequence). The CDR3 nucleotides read TGTGCCACCGGGACAGATGGAAACACCATATATTTT. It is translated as CATGTDGNTIYF.

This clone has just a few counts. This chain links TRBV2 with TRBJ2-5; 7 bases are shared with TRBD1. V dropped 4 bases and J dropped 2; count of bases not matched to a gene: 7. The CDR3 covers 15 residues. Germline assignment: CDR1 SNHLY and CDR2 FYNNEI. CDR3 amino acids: CASSGPRTGQETQYF. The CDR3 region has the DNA TGTGCCAGCAGTGGGCCCAGGACAGGACAAGAGACCCAGTACTTC.

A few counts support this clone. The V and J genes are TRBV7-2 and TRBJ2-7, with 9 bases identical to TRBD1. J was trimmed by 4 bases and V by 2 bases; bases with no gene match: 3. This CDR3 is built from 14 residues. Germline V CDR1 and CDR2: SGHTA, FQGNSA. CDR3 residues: CASSLWTGEYEQYF. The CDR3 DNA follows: TGTGCCAGCAGCTTATGGACAGGGGAATACGAGCAGTACTTC.

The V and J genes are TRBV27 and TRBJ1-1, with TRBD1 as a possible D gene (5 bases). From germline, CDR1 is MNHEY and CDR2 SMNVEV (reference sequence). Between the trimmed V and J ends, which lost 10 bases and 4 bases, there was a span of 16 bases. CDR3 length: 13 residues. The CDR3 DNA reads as TGTGCCACGTATCGGCGGGGCTTCACTGAAGCTTTCTTT. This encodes CATYRRGFTEAFF.